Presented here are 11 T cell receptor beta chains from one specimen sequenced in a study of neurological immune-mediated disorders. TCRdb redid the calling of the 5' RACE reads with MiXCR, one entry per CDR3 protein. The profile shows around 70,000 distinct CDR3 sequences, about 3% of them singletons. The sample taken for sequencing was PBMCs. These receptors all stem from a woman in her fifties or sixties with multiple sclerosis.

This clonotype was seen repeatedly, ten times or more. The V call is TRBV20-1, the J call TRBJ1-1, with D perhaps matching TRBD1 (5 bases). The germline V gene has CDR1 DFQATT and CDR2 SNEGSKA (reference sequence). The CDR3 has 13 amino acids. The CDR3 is CSPRRGANTEAFF. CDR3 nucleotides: TGCAGCCCCAGGAGGGGAGCGAACACTGAAGCTTTCTTT.

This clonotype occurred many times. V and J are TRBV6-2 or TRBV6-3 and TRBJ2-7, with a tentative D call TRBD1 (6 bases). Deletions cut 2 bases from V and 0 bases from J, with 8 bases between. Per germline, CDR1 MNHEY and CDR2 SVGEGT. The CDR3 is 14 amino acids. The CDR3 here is CASSYTGSSYEQYF. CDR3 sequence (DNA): TGTGCCAGCAGTTACACAGGGAGCTCCTACGAGCAGTACTTC.

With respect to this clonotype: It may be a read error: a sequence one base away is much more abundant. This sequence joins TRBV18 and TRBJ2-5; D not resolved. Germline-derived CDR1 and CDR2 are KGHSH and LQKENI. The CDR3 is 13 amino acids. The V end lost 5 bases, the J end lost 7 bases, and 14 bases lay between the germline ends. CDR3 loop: CASSCDSEGTQYF. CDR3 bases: TGTGCCAGCTCATGCGACTCCGAAGGGACCCAGTACTTC. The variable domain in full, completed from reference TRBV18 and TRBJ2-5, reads NAGVMQNPRHLVRRRGQEARLRCSPMKGHSHVYWYRQLPEEGLKFMVYLQKENIIDESGMPKERFSAEFPKEGPSILRIQQVVRGDSAAYFCASSCDSEGTQYFGPGTRLLVL.

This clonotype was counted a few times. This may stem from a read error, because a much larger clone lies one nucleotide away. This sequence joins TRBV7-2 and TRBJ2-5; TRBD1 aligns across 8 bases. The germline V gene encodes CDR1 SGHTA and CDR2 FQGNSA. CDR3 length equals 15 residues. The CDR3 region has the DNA TGTGCCAGCAGCTTAGTGTGGACAGGGTCGGAGACCAAGTACTTC. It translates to CASSLVWTGSETKYF.

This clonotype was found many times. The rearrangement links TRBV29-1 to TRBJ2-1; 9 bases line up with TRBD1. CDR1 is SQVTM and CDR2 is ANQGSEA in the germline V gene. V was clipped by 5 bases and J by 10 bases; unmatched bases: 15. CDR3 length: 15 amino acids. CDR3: CSVRTPGQGIGEQFF. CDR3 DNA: TGCAGCGTTAGAACCCCGGGACAGGGAATAGGCGAGCAGTTCTTC.

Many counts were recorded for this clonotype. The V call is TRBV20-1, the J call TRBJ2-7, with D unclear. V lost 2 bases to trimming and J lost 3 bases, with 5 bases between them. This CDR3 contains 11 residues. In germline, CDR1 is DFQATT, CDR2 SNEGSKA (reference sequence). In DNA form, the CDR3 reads TGCAGTGCTAGACAGAACTACGAGCAGTACTTC. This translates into CSARQNYEQYF.

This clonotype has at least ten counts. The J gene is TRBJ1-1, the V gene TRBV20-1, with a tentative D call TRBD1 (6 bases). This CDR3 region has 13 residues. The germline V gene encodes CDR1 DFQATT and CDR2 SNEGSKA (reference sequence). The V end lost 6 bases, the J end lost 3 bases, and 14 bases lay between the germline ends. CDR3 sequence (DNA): TGCAGTGCACGATCAGGGGCGTACACTGAAGCTTTCTTT. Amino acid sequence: CSARSGAYTEAFF.

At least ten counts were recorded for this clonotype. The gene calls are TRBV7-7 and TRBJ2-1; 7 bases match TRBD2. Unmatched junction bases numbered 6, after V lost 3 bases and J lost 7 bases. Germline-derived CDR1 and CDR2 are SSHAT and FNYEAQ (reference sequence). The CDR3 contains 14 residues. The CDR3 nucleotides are TGTGCCAGCAGCTTGGACGGGAGGAGGAATGAGCAGTTCTTC. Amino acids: CASSLDGRRNEQFF.

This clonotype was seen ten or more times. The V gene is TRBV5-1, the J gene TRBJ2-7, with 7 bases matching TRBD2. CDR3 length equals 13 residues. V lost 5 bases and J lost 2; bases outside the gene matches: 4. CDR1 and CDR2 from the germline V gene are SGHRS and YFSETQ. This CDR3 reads CASRREGTYEQYV. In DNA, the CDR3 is TGCGCCAGCAGAAGGGAGGGCACCTACGAGCAGTACGTC.

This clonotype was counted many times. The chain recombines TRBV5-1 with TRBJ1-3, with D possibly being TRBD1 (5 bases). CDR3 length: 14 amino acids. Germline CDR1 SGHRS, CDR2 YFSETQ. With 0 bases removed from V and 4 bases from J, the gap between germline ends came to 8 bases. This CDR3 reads CASSLAGIGNTIYF. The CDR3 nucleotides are TGCGCCAGCAGCTTGGCAGGGATCGGAAACACCATATATTTT.

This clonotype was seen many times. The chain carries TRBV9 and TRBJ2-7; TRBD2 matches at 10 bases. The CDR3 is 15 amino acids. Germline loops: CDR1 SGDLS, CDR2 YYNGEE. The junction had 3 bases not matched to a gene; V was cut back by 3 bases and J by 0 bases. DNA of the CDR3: TGTGCCAGCAGCGCAAAGCGGGAGGGCTCCTACGAGCAGTACTTC. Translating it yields CASSAKREGSYEQYF. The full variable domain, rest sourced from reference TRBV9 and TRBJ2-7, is DSGVTQTPKHLITATGQRVTLRCSPRSGDLSVYWYQQSLDQGLQFLIQYYNGEERAKGNILERFSAQQFPDLHSELNLSSLELGDSALYFCASSAKREGSYEQYFGPGTRLTVT.